This record concerns one T cell receptor (beta chain) sequence. The record originates from a study of blood T cell repertoires in COVID-19. The wider study: Sample material is recorded as cDNA or gDNA derived from T cells, B-cell-depleted T cells, or PBMCs.

TCRdb keeps only in-frame clones here, not all; method: immunoSEQ multiplex PCR. The sample comprises fewer than 350,000 clones, roughly nine tenths of which are singletons, and around 12% rests with the top ten. Germline assignment: CDR1 LNHDA and CDR2 SQIVND (reference sequence). The CDR3 covers 14 residues. This chain links TRBV19 with TRBJ2-5; maybe TRBD2 (5 bases). Specimen: peripheral blood. This clonotype was obtained from a woman aged 25 to 39 with COVID-19, enrolled during active disease. This CDR3 reads CGTSPGVGQETQYF. CDR3 in DNA: TGTGGCACCTCGCCCGGGGTCGGGCAGGAGACCCAGTACTTC.